The clone carrying this T cell receptor (beta chain) has a single count. These data originate in a study of blood T cell repertoires in COVID-19. Using immunoSEQ multiplex PCR, the repertoire was profiled, and TCRdb retains in-frame clones only, with some absent. The sample yields about 100,000 clones, about 77% seen once. V lost 4 bases, J lost 2 bases, and 11 bases lay in between. This CDR3 comprises 13 residues. In germline, CDR1 is SQVTM, CDR2 ANQGSEA. This clonotype was sampled from a woman in her sixties or seventies with acute or convalescent COVID-19. Sequences were obtained from peripheral blood. J is TRBJ1-1 and V is TRBV29-1, with D hard to call. In nucleotides, the CDR3 is TGCAGCGTTGCCCCGGGATCTAACACTGAAGCTTTCTTT. It specifies CSVAPGSNTEAFF.